This note documents a single T cell receptor beta chain sequence. The repertoire was sequenced with immunoSEQ multiplex PCR; TCRdb's copy has only in-frame clones and lacks some. The sample carries 250,000 to 300,000 clones, approximately 81% recorded once. Trimming cost V 4 bases and J 1 base; bases outside gene matches: 9. The germline V gene encodes CDR1 SGHRS and CDR2 YFSETQ. The CDR3 consists of 17 residues. This sample is part of a study of blood T cell repertoires in COVID-19. The clonotype comes from a man aged 55 to 70 with acute or convalescent COVID-19. The chain combines TRBV5-1 with TRBJ2-1; 9 nucleotides align to TRBD1. Input material: peripheral blood. CDR3 loop: CASSQPPGQGSYNEQFF. The DNA for the CDR3 is TGCGCCAGCAGCCAACCACCGGGACAGGGTTCCTACAATGAGCAGTTCTTC.